These T cell receptor beta chains were read from a single sample in a study of CD8+CD57+ T cells in acquired aplastic anemia. TCRdb re-called the reads with MiXCR, one entry per CDR3 protein. Counted here are around 180,000 distinct CDR3 sequences, around 60% occurring once; the ten biggest clones make up about 48%. Sequencing used sorted CD4+, CD8+, or CD8+CD57+ T cells (not recorded which) from PBMCs. Receptors originate from a human donor in good health. CDR3s include the opening cysteine and the closing phenylalanine or tryptophan. Each record gives: CDR3 protein, CDR3 DNA, J gene, V gene, D gene, clone size. D genes are given only for firm matches. Only some rows state a clone size, as once, few, many or a class for expanded clones.

cdr3_aa: CASNARTGDGYTF
cdr3_nt: TGTGCCAGCAATGCTAGGACAGGGGACGGCTACACCTTC
j_call: TRBJ1-2
v_call: TRBV2
d_call: TRBD1
clone_size: NA

cdr3_aa: CASSLGMSGTGELFF
cdr3_nt: TGTGCCAGCAGCTTAGGGATGTCGGGCACCGGGGAGCTGTTTTTT
j_call: TRBJ2-2
v_call: TRBV7-6
d_call: NA
clone_size: many

cdr3_aa: CASSSYSGPGELFF
cdr3_nt: TGTGCCAGCAGCTCCTACTCGGGCCCCGGGGAGCTGTTTTTT
j_call: TRBJ2-2
v_call: TRBV7-2
d_call: NA
clone_size: NA

cdr3_aa: CASSKDGGETQYF
cdr3_nt: TGTGCCAGCAGCAAGGACGGGGGGGAGACCCAGTACTTC
j_call: TRBJ2-5
v_call: TRBV2
d_call: TRBD2
clone_size: NA

cdr3_aa: CATAPAGHGTDTQYF
cdr3_nt: TGTGCCACAGCCCCGGCGGGACATGGAACAGATACGCAGTATTTT
j_call: TRBJ2-3
v_call: TRBV25-1
d_call: NA
clone_size: NA

cdr3_aa: CASSLGLFNTGELFF
cdr3_nt: TGTGCCAGCAGCTTAGGACTATTCAACACCGGGGAGCTGTTTTTT
j_call: TRBJ2-2
v_call: TRBV7-9
d_call: NA
clone_size: NA

cdr3_aa: CASSYTLQGNSDGYTF
cdr3_nt: TGTGCCAGCAGTTATACATTACAGGGGAATTCGGATGGCTACACCTTC
j_call: TRBJ1-2
v_call: TRBV12-3/TRBV12-4
d_call: TRBD1
clone_size: NA

cdr3_aa: CASSRSGTRAYNEQFF
cdr3_nt: TGTGCCAGCAGCCGATCCGGGACTAGAGCTTACAATGAGCAGTTCTTC
j_call: TRBJ2-1
v_call: TRBV7-2
d_call: TRBD2
clone_size: NA

cdr3_aa: CATSRGGSLYNEQFF
cdr3_nt: TGTGCCACCAGCAGAGGCGGGAGTTTATACAATGAGCAGTTCTTC
j_call: TRBJ2-1
v_call: TRBV15
d_call: TRBD2
clone_size: NA

cdr3_aa: CATNRQETQYF
cdr3_nt: TGTGCCACCAACAGACAAGAGACCCAGTACTTC
j_call: TRBJ2-5
v_call: TRBV24-1
d_call: NA
clone_size: once

cdr3_aa: CASIDRTGQDTQYF
cdr3_nt: TGTGCCAGTATTGACCGGACAGGACAAGATACGCAGTATTTT
j_call: TRBJ2-3
v_call: TRBV2
d_call: TRBD1
clone_size: NA

cdr3_aa: CASSEGLAGGNEQFF
cdr3_nt: TGTGCCAGCAGCGAAGGACTAGCGGGGGGCAATGAGCAGTTCTTC
j_call: TRBJ2-1
v_call: TRBV9
d_call: TRBD2
clone_size: many

cdr3_aa: CATSDGRASGEKLFF
cdr3_nt: TGTGCCACCAGTGATGGCCGGGCGAGCGGTGAAAAACTGTTTTTT
j_call: TRBJ1-4
v_call: TRBV24-1
d_call: NA
clone_size: NA

cdr3_aa: CASSYDGQLNTEAFF
cdr3_nt: TGTGCCAGCAGTTACGATGGGCAACTGAACACTGAAGCTTTCTTT
j_call: TRBJ1-1
v_call: TRBV6-2/TRBV6-3
d_call: NA
clone_size: many

cdr3_aa: CATSSGTGSDTQYF
cdr3_nt: TGTGCCACCAGTTCAGGGACGGGATCAGATACGCAGTATTTT
j_call: TRBJ2-3
v_call: TRBV24-1
d_call: NA
clone_size: many

cdr3_aa: CASTTGAFRYGYTF
cdr3_nt: TGTGCCAGCACGACAGGGGCGTTTAGGTATGGCTACACCTTC
j_call: TRBJ1-2
v_call: TRBV2
d_call: TRBD1
clone_size: few

cdr3_aa: CASSLYVNSQPQHF
cdr3_nt: TGTGCCAGCAGCTTATATGTCAATTCCCAGCCCCAGCATTTT
j_call: TRBJ1-5
v_call: TRBV7-2
d_call: NA
clone_size: few

cdr3_aa: CASSSAYGGYEQYF
cdr3_nt: TGTGCCAGCAGCTCAGCATATGGAGGGTACGAGCAGTACTTC
j_call: TRBJ2-7
v_call: TRBV7-2
d_call: NA
clone_size: NA

cdr3_aa: CASSEMGGELFF
cdr3_nt: TGTGCCAGCAGCGAGATGGGCGGGGAGCTGTTTTTT
j_call: TRBJ2-2
v_call: TRBV9
d_call: NA
clone_size: many

cdr3_aa: CASSPEGLFF
cdr3_nt: TGCGCCAGCAGTCCTGAGGGACTGTTTTTT
j_call: TRBJ1-4
v_call: TRBV4-1
d_call: NA
clone_size: NA

cdr3_aa: CASSFLHPSGRNEQYF
cdr3_nt: TGCGCCAGCAGCTTTCTACACCCTAGCGGGAGGAACGAGCAGTACTTC
j_call: TRBJ2-7
v_call: TRBV5-1
d_call: TRBD2
clone_size: NA

cdr3_aa: CATNLSPNYGYTF
cdr3_nt: TGTGCCACTAACCTAAGTCCTAACTATGGCTACACCTTC
j_call: TRBJ1-2
v_call: TRBV19
d_call: NA
clone_size: NA

cdr3_aa: CAISYRTDNSPLHF
cdr3_nt: TGTGCCATCAGTTACAGGACGGATAATTCACCCCTCCACTTT
j_call: TRBJ1-6
v_call: TRBV10-3
d_call: NA
clone_size: few

cdr3_aa: CTTPGHGNTEAFF
cdr3_nt: TGCACCACTCCGGGACACGGGAACACTGAAGCTTTCTTT
j_call: TRBJ1-1
v_call: TRBV20-1
d_call: NA
clone_size: few

cdr3_aa: CAISEAAYNEQFF
cdr3_nt: TGTGCCATCAGTGAGGCGGCCTACAATGAGCAGTTCTTC
j_call: TRBJ2-1
v_call: TRBV10-3
d_call: NA
clone_size: NA

cdr3_aa: CASGLSVYEQYF
cdr3_nt: TGTGCCAGCGGCTTATCCGTCTACGAGCAGTACTTC
j_call: TRBJ2-7
v_call: TRBV6-6
d_call: NA
clone_size: NA

cdr3_aa: CSAAGQTSGRMGETQYF
cdr3_nt: TGCAGCGCCGCCGGTCAGACTAGCGGGAGGATGGGAGAGACCCAGTACTTC
j_call: TRBJ2-5
v_call: TRBV29-1
d_call: TRBD2
clone_size: many

cdr3_aa: CASSVTTGGRTGELFF
cdr3_nt: TGTGCCAGCAGCGTCACAACAGGGGGGAGGACCGGGGAGCTGTTTTTT
j_call: TRBJ2-2
v_call: TRBV9
d_call: TRBD1
clone_size: NA

cdr3_aa: CASSQVGSPTDTQYF
cdr3_nt: TGCGCCAGCAGCCAAGTCGGCAGCCCCACAGATACGCAGTATTTT
j_call: TRBJ2-3
v_call: TRBV4-3
d_call: NA
clone_size: once

cdr3_aa: CASSPDRDSYYEQYF
cdr3_nt: TGCGCCAGCAGCCCCGACCGGGACAGTTACTACGAGCAGTACTTC
j_call: TRBJ2-7
v_call: TRBV4-1
d_call: TRBD1
clone_size: many

cdr3_aa: CASSLSDSVSYEQYF
cdr3_nt: TGTGCCAGCAGCTTATCGGACAGCGTATCCTACGAGCAGTACTTC
j_call: TRBJ2-7
v_call: TRBV7-6
d_call: NA
clone_size: NA

cdr3_aa: CATSSREGSGNTIYF
cdr3_nt: TGTGCCACCAGCTCGAGGGAGGGCTCTGGAAACACCATATATTTT
j_call: TRBJ1-3
v_call: TRBV15
d_call: NA
clone_size: few

cdr3_aa: CASSYTPGTGGNEQYF
cdr3_nt: TGTGCCAGCAGTTACACCCCCGGGACAGGAGGCAACGAGCAGTACTTC
j_call: TRBJ2-7
v_call: TRBV7-2
d_call: TRBD1
clone_size: many

cdr3_aa: CASSQKGGYTF
cdr3_nt: TGTGCCAGCAGTCAGAAGGGTGGCTACACCTTC
j_call: TRBJ1-2
v_call: TRBV12-3/TRBV12-4
d_call: NA
clone_size: NA

cdr3_aa: CSALQGARAEAFF
cdr3_nt: TGCAGTGCTTTACAGGGGGCGAGGGCTGAAGCTTTCTTT
j_call: TRBJ1-1
v_call: TRBV20-1
d_call: TRBD1
clone_size: NA

cdr3_aa: CASSPTSGRAGNEQFF
cdr3_nt: TGTGCCAGCAGCCCGACTAGCGGGAGGGCGGGCAATGAGCAGTTCTTC
j_call: TRBJ2-1
v_call: TRBV7-9
d_call: TRBD2
clone_size: NA

cdr3_aa: CSASPGLAWDTQYF
cdr3_nt: TGCAGTGCTAGCCCGGGACTAGCTTGGGATACGCAGTATTTT
j_call: TRBJ2-3
v_call: TRBV20-1
d_call: TRBD2
clone_size: NA

cdr3_aa: CVTGRADQETQYF
cdr3_nt: TGTGTCACCGGGCGGGCGGACCAAGAGACCCAGTACTTC
j_call: TRBJ2-5
v_call: TRBV24-1
d_call: NA
clone_size: NA

cdr3_aa: CATSDLAGDNEQFF
cdr3_nt: TGTGCCACCAGTGATCTAGCGGGTGACAATGAGCAGTTCTTC
j_call: TRBJ2-1
v_call: TRBV24-1
d_call: TRBD2
clone_size: NA